This T cell receptor beta chain was retrieved from a study of blood T cell repertoires in COVID-19. The wider study: From T cells, B-cell-depleted T cells, or PBMCs came the material, which was cDNA or gDNA.

Those who participated ranged in age from about 18 to 89 years and resided in 20 to 30 US areas. Cohorts were determined from participant-reported clinical history. A case of COVID-19 had been met by exposed participants within 2 weeks before study entry. The table came from immunoSEQ multiplex PCR; TCRdb's copy has only in-frame clones and leaves some out. The sample records a few hundred thousand clones, approximately 89% being singletons. This clone was seen a few times. Germline V gene sequence: CDR1 KGHSH, CDR2 LQKENI. The CDR3 totals 12 residues. Trimming at V came to 4 bases and at J to 8 bases, leaving 2 bases not matched to a gene.

Material for sequencing was PBMCs or T cells enriched from blood (not recorded which). The receptor's source is a woman aged 40 to 50 who had been exposed to COVID-19. The V gene is TRBV18, the J gene TRBJ2-1, with 7 positions matching TRBD2. The CDR3: CASSLSGDEQFF. The CDR3 DNA follows: TGTGCCAGCTCACTGAGCGGGGATGAGCAGTTCTTC.